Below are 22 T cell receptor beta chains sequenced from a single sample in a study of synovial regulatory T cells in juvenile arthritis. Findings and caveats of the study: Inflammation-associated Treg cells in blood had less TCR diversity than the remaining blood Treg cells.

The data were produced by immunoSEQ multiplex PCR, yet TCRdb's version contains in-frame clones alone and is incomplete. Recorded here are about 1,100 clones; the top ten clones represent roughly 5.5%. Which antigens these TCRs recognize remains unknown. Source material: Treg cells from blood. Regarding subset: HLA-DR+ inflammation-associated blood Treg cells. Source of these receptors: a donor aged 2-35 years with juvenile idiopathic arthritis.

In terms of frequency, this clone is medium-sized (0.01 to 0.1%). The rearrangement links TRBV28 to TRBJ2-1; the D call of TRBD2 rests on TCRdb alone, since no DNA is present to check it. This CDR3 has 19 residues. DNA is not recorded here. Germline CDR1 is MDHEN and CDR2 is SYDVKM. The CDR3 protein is CASSLPTSLAGVAEDEQFF.

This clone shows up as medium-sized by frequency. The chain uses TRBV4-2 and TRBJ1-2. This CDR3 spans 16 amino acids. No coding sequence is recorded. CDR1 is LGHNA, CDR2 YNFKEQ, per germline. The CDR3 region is CASSQEETGRRFGYTF.

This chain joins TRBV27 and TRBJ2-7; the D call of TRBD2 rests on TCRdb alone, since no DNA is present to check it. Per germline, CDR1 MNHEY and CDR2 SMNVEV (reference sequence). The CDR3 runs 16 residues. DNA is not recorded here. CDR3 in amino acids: CASTHHLAGRKYEQYF.

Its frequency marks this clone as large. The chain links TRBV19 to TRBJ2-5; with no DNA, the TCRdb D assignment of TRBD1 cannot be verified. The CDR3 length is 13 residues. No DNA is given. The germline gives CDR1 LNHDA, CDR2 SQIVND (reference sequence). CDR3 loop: CASSTGGLETQYF.

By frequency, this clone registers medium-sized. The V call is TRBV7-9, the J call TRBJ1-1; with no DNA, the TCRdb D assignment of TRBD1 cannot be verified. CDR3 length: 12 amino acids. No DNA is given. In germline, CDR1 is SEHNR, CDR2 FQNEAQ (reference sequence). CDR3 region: CASSSLPGGAFF.

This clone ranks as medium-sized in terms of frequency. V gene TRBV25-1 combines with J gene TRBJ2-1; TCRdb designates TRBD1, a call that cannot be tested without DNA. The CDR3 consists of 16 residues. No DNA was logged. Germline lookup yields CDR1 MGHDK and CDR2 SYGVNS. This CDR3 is CASSERGGQGANEQFF.

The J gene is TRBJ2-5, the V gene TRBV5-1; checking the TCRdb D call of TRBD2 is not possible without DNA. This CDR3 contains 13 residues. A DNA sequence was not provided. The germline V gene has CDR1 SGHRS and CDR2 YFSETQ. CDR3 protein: CASRLAGGETQYF.

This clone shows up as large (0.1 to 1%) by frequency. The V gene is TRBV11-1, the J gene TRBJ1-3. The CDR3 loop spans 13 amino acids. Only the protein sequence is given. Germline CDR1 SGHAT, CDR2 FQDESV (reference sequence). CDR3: CASRPAGGNTIYF. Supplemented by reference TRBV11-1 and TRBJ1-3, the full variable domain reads EAEVAQSPRYKITEKSQAVAFWCDPISGHATLYWYRQILGQGPELLVQFQDESVVDDSQLPKDRFSAERLKGVDSTLKIQPAELGDSAMYLCASRPAGGNTIYFGEGSWLTVV.

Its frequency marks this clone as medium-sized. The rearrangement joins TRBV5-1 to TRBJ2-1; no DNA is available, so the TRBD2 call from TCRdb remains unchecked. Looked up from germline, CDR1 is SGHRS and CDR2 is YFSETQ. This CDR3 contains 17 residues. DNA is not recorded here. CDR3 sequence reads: CASSPWNGLEHMNEQFF. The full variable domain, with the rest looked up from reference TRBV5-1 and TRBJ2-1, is KAGVTQTPRYLIKTRGQQVTLSCSPISGHRSVSWYQQTPGQGLQFLFEYFSETQRNKGNFPGRFSGRQFSNSRSEMNVSTLELGDSALYLCASSPWNGLEHMNEQFFGPGTRLTVL.

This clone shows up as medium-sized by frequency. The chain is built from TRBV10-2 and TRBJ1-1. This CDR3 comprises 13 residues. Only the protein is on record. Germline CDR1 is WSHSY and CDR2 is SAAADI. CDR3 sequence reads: CASSGGGGASPFF.

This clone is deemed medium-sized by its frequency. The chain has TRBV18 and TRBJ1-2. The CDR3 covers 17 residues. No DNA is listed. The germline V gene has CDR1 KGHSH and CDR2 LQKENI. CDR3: CASSSTGTPLVNYGYTF.

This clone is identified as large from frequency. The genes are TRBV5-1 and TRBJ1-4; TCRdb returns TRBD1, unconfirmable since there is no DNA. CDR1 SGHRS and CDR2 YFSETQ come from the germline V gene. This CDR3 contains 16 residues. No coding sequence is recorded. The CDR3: CASSLGKTPGQGMWFF.

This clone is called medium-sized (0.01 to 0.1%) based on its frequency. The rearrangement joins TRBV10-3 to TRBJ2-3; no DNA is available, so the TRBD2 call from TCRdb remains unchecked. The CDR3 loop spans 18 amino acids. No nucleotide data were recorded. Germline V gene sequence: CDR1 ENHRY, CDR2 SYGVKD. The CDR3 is CAISESRASGAGTDTQYF.

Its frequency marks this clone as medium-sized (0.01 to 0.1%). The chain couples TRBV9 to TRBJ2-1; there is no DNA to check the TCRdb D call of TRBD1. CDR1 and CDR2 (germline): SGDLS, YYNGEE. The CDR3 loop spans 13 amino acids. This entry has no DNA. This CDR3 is CASSVEAGNEQFF.

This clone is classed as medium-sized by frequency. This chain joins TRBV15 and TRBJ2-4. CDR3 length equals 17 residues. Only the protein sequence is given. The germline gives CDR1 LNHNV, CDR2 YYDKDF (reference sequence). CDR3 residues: CATSRESGLTFGGIPNF.

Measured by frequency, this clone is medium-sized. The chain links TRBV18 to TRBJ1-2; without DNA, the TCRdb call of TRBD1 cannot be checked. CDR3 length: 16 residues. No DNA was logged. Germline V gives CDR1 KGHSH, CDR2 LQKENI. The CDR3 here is CASSPYRDRGAYGYTF.

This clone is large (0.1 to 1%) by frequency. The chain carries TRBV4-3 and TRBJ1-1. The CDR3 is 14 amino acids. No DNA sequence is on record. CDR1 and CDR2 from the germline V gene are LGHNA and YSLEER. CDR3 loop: CASSQGVESVEAFF.

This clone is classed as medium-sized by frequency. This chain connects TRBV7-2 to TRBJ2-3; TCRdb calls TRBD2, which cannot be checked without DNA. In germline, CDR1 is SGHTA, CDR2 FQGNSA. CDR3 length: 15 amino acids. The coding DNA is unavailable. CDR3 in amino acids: CASSLVLAGGYTQYF.

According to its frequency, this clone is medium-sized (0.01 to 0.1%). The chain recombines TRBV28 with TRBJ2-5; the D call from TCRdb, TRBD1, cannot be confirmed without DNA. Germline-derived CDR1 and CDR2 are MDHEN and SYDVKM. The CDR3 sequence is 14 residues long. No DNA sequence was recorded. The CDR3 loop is CASRGQGLDGTQYF.

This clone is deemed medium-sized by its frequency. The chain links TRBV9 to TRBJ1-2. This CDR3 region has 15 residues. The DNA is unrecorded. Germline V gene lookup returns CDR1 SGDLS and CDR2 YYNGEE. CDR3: CASSVDLGANYGYTF.

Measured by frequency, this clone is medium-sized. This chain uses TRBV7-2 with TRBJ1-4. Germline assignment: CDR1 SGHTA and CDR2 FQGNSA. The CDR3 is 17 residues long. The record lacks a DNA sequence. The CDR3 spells CASSLAPVRADSKKLFF.

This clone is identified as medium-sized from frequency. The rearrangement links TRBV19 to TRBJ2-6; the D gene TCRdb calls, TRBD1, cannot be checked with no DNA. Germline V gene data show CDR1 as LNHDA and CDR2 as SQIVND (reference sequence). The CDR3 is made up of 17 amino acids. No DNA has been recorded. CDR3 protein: CASSSGQGISGANVLTF.